The 29 T cell receptor beta chains below all came from one sample that was sequenced in a study of identifying expanded T cells in peripheral blood. Clones were sequenced by immunoSEQ multiplex PCR, and TCRdb holds only the in-frame ones, with some missing. This table has approximately 81,000 clones, 84% appearing once. Material: blood. The receptor set was obtained from a person between 18 and 70 years old in good health.

Here the CDR3 DNA reads TGTGCCAGCAGTTGGACAGGGAGCAATCAGCCCCAGCATTTT. This sequence encodes CASSWTGSNQPQHF. The rearrangement joins TRBV6-6 to TRBJ1-5; the match to TRBD1 covers 8 bases. Germline values: CDR1 MNHNY, CDR2 SVGAGI (reference sequence). The CDR3 runs 14 residues. The V gene end was trimmed by 4 bases and the J gene end by 1 base; junction bases not matched to a gene: 0.

The chain combines TRBV18 with TRBJ2-2, with TRBD2 matching over 12 bases. There are 18 residues in the CDR3. The germline gives CDR1 KGHSH, CDR2 LQKENI. The V and J ends lost 3 bases and 1 base, in that order; junction bases with no gene match: 6. In DNA form, the CDR3 reads TGTGCCAGCTCACCCGTGCGACTAGCGGGAGTGAACACCGGGGAGCTGTTTTTT. This sequence encodes CASSPVRLAGVNTGELFF.

This clone has more than one count but fewer than ten. The chain uses TRBV27 and TRBJ1-5, with a weak D call TRBD1 (5 bases). Trimming cost V 5 bases and J 0 bases, with 11 bases left between them. CDR1 and CDR2 (germline): MNHEY, SMNVEV (reference sequence). This CDR3 spans 15 amino acids. CDR3 loop: CASSPPGYSNQPQHF. The CDR3 nucleotides read TGTGCCAGCAGTCCGCCAGGGTATAGCAATCAGCCCCAGCATTTT.

This clone showed up just a few times. The chain recombines TRBV7-8 with TRBJ1-5, with a tentative D call TRBD1 (6 bases). The V end lost 5 bases, the J end lost 6 bases, and 17 bases lay between the germline ends. CDR3 size: 15 residues. The germline gives CDR1 SGHVS, CDR2 FQNEAQ. The CDR3 loop reads CASSPIQGIAQPQHF. CDR3 in DNA: TGTGCCAGCAGCCCAATACAGGGAATAGCTCAGCCCCAGCATTTT.

This chain links TRBV9 with TRBJ1-2, with 11 bases fitting TRBD1. J was trimmed by 7 bases and V by 5 bases; bases with no gene match: 7. Germline lookup yields CDR1 SGDLS and CDR2 YYNGEE. This CDR3 contains 14 residues. CDR3 sequence: CASSLGQGARGYTF. The CDR3 DNA follows: TGTGCCAGCAGTTTAGGACAGGGGGCACGTGGCTACACCTTC.

This clone was seen a single time. This chain connects TRBV25-1 to TRBJ1-5; D ambiguous. This CDR3 comprises 12 residues. Trimming left V 3 bases short and J 4 bases short, with 4 bases between. Germline V lookup: CDR1 MGHDK, CDR2 SYGVNS. In DNA form, the CDR3 reads TGTGCCAGCAGTGAGGGAAATCAGCCCCAGCATTTT. As protein: CASSEGNQPQHF.

The chain joins TRBV7-3 to TRBJ2-7; D is ambiguous. Germline values: CDR1 SGHTA, CDR2 FQGTGA. The CDR3 has 12 amino acids. V lost 6 bases to trimming and J lost 4 bases, with 10 bases between them. The CDR3 region has the DNA TGTGCCAGCAGTGGGTATAATTACGAGCAGTACTTC. Protein sequence: CASSGYNYEQYF.

The rearrangement uses TRBV12-2 and TRBJ2-3; the D call TRBD2 from the table was never checked on the DNA. TRBV12-2 is a pseudogene segment. The CDR3 loop spans 16 amino acids. CDR3: CASRLGDGSGTDTQYF. The CDR3 DNA sequence: TGTGCAAGTCGCTTAGGGGACGGGAGTGGCACAGATACGCAGTATTTT.

The chain combines TRBV29-1 with TRBJ1-2, with unresolved D. With 1 base removed from V and 0 bases from J, the gap between germline ends came to 3 bases. CDR1 is SQVTM, CDR2 ANQGSEA, per germline. This CDR3 region has 12 residues. CDR3 sequence: CSVEATNYGYTF. In nucleotides, the CDR3 is TGCAGCGTTGAAGCAACTAACTATGGCTACACCTTC.

This clone was recorded once. V and J are TRBV7-3 and TRBJ2-1; no clear D. The germline V and J ends were trimmed by 2 bases and 5 bases, with 13 bases remaining between them. Germline CDR1 is SGHTA and CDR2 is FQGTGA. The CDR3 has 15 amino acids. The CDR3 here is CASSLEARFNNEQFF. The CDR3 nucleotides read TGTGCCAGCAGCTTAGAGGCCAGGTTCAACAATGAGCAGTTCTTC.

The rearrangement uses TRBV19 and TRBJ2-1; 9 positions match TRBD2. The germline V gene encodes CDR1 LNHDA and CDR2 SQIVND (reference sequence). Losses at the gene ends were 8 bases for V and 10 bases for J; bases not matched to a gene: 12. The CDR3 is 14 amino acids. The CDR3 loop reads CASSIRVAGVEQFF. The CDR3 bases are TGTGCCAGTTCAATCCGGGTAGCGGGAGTCGAGCAGTTCTTC.

V and J are TRBV7-8 and TRBJ1-2, with D hard to call. Trimming stripped 5 bases from V and 4 bases from J, with 14 bases between. The CDR3 loop spans 14 amino acids. Germline-derived CDR1 and CDR2 are SGHVS and FQNEAQ. This CDR3 reads CASSREGDLYGYTF. In DNA, the CDR3 is TGTGCCAGCAGCCGAGAGGGCGACCTCTATGGCTACACCTTC.

The chain has TRBV11-1 and TRBJ2-1; TRBD2 agrees at 8 bases. Germline CDR1 reads SGHAT; CDR2 reads FQDESV (reference sequence). Trimming removed 5 bases from V and 5 bases from J; junction bases left unmatched: 8. The CDR3 totals 15 residues. For the CDR3, the DNA is TGTGCCAGCAGCCAAGGACTAGCTCCAAACAATGAGCAGTTCTTC. Protein product: CASSQGLAPNNEQFF.

The CDR3 protein is CASLGLAGVGGELFF. CDR3 DNA: TGTGCCAGTCTCGGACTAGCGGGAGTCGGCGGGGAGCTGTTTTTT. V usage is TRBV2 and J usage is TRBJ2-2; 13 nucleotides align to TRBD2. With 9 bases clipped from V and 7 bases from J, the junction kept 8 bases outside the gene matches. The CDR3 contains 15 residues. From germline, CDR1 is SNHLY and CDR2 FYNNEI.

This clone was counted many times. J is TRBJ1-2 and V is TRBV7-2; a possible D gene is TRBD1 (5 bases). V was cut by 1 base and J by 2 bases, with 14 bases left in between. The CDR3 is made up of 16 amino acids. Germline V gives CDR1 SGHTA, CDR2 FQGNSA. The chain's CDR3 is CASSLGVVGGNYGYTF. The CDR3, as DNA: TGTGCCAGCAGCTTAGGGGTTGTGGGGGGAAACTATGGCTACACCTTC.

This sequence joins TRBV20-1 and TRBJ2-1, with TRBD2 as a possible D gene (6 bases). The length of the CDR3 is 11 residues. Trimming took 5 bases from V and 8 from J, leaving 10 bases between them. Germline V gene data show CDR1 as DFQATT and CDR2 as SNEGSKA (reference sequence). Written as DNA, the CDR3 is TGCAGTGCTCCCGCGGGGTATGAGCAGTTCTTC. Translated: CSAPAGYEQFF.

The V gene is TRBV10-3, the J gene TRBJ2-1, with D perhaps TRBD1 (6 bases). Trimming left V 5 bases short and J 2 bases short, with 16 bases between. The length of the CDR3 is 16 residues. CDR1 ENHRY and CDR2 SYGVKD come from the germline V gene. The CDR3 DNA follows: TGTGCCATCAGTTCCTCGGCAGGGGCGGCCTACAATGAGCAGTTCTTC. Translated: CAISSSAGAAYNEQFF.

The J gene is TRBJ1-2, the V gene TRBV29-1; no reliable D call. Deletions cut 1 base from V and 3 bases from J, with 15 bases between. The CDR3 contains 15 residues. Germline values: CDR1 SQVTM, CDR2 ANQGSEA. The DNA of the CDR3 is TGCAGCGTTGAAGGCAGGCGCACCGAATACTATGGCTACACCTTC. Its protein is CSVEGRRTEYYGYTF.

The chain employs TRBV6-6 and TRBJ2-7, with TRBD2 as a possible D gene (6 bases). The length of the CDR3 is 14 residues. V was pared by 0 bases and J by 4 bases, with 10 bases between. CDR1 and CDR2 (germline): MNHNY, SVGAGI (reference sequence). CDR3 bases: TGTGCCAGCAGTTACTCGGGACTCACTTACGAGCAGTACTTC. Its protein is CASSYSGLTYEQYF.

The rearrangement joins TRBV18 to TRBJ2-6; D may correspond to TRBD1 or TRBD2 (5 bases each). The V gene's germline CDR1 is KGHSH and CDR2 LQKENI. This CDR3 comprises 15 residues. Trimming left V 7 bases short and J 0 bases short, with 10 bases between. The CDR3 here is CASLGDRSGANVLTF. The CDR3 DNA reads TGTGCCAGCTTAGGGGACCGCTCTGGGGCCAACGTCCTGACTTTC.

The chain couples TRBV6-5 to TRBJ1-5; 7 bases fit TRBD1. Germline assignment: CDR1 MNHEY and CDR2 SVGAGI. There are 13 residues in the CDR3. V shed 5 bases and J 7 bases; nucleotides not matched to a gene: 5. CDR3 nucleotide sequence: TGTGCCAGCAGTGGACAGGACCGCCAGCCCCAGCATTTT. It encodes CASSGQDRQPQHF.

V is TRBV7-2 and J is TRBJ1-2; 8 nucleotides match TRBD1. The CDR3 covers 15 residues. With V trimmed by 0 bases and J by 6 bases, 6 bases remained unmatched. The germline V gene encodes CDR1 SGHTA and CDR2 FQGNSA. CDR3 sequence reads: CASSLAVGDRNGYTF. For the CDR3, the DNA is TGTGCCAGCAGCTTAGCTGTCGGGGACAGGAATGGCTACACCTTC.

This chain connects TRBV6-1 to TRBJ2-2; D call uncertain. CDR1 is MNHNS and CDR2 is SASEGT in the germline V gene. V was pared by 0 bases and J by 6 bases, with 8 bases between. The CDR3 contains 14 residues. The DNA of the CDR3 is TGTGCCAGCAGTGAAGCTCTAGAATCCGGGGAGCTGTTTTTT. Translation gives CASSEALESGELFF.

V usage is TRBV30 and J usage is TRBJ1-1; 7 bases fit TRBD1. With V trimmed by 1 base and J by 4 bases, 6 bases remained unmatched. The CDR3 runs 14 residues. Germline assignment: CDR1 GTSNPN and CDR2 SVGIG (reference sequence). The CDR3 DNA follows: TGTGCCTGGAGTGCCCACAGGGGAGGCACTGAAGCTTTCTTT. This translates into CAWSAHRGGTEAFF.

The chain joins TRBV6-6 to TRBJ2-7; 8 bases agree with TRBD1. CDR1 and CDR2 (germline): MNHNY, SVGAGI (reference sequence). The CDR3 runs 13 residues. Trimming cost V 11 bases and J 9 bases; bases outside gene matches: 15. The CDR3 protein is CAAQGGPRVSQYF. For the CDR3, the DNA is TGTGCCGCACAGGGGGGACCAAGGGTTTCGCAGTACTTC.

The rearrangement links TRBV5-4 to TRBJ2-5; 12 bases are shared with TRBD2. J gave up 6 bases and V 2 bases, and 5 bases lay outside the gene matches. The CDR3 covers 15 residues. Germline CDR1 is SGHNT and CDR2 is YYREEE (reference sequence). CDR3 residues: CASSFLAGGPKTQYF. The CDR3 DNA reads TGTGCCAGCAGCTTCCTAGCGGGAGGGCCGAAGACCCAGTACTTC.

The chain couples TRBV7-6 to TRBJ2-7, with 8 nucleotides matching TRBD1. Trimming took 5 bases from V and 1 from J; bases not matched to a gene: 4. Looked up from germline, CDR1 is SGHVS and CDR2 is FNYEAQ. The CDR3 sequence is 14 residues long. This CDR3 is CASSAGQGSYEQYF. The CDR3 coding sequence is TGTGCCAGCAGCGCCGGACAGGGTTCCTACGAGCAGTACTTC.

This rearrangement joins TRBV5-8 to TRBJ2-7; no reliable D call. The CDR3 runs to 16 residues. Germline CDR1 reads SGHTS; CDR2 reads YDEGEE. Trimming removed 3 bases at V and 2 bases at J, with 18 bases between. The chain's CDR3 is CASSWVWIDGPYEQYF. The CDR3 DNA follows: TGTGCCAGCAGCTGGGTATGGATCGACGGACCCTACGAGCAGTACTTC.

CDR3 in amino acids: CASSPSGFELNTIYF. CDR3 nucleotide sequence: TGTGCCAGCTCACCCTCAGGGTTTGAATTAAACACCATATATTTT. J is TRBJ1-3 and V is TRBV18, with D tentatively TRBD1 (5 bases). Deletions cut 3 bases from V and 6 bases from J, with 15 bases between. CDR3 length equals 15 residues. Germline lookup yields CDR1 KGHSH and CDR2 LQKENI.